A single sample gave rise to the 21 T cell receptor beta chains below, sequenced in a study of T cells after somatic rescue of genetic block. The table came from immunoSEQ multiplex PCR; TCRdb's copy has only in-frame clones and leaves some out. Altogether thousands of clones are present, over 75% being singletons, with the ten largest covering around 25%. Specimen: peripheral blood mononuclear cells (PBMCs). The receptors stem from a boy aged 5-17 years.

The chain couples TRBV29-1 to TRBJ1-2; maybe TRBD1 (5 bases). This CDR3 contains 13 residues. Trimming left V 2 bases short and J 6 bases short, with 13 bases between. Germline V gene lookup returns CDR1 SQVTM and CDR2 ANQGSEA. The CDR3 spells CSVERVRGDGYTF. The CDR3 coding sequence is TGCAGCGTTGAAAGGGTCAGAGGGGATGGCTACACCTTC.

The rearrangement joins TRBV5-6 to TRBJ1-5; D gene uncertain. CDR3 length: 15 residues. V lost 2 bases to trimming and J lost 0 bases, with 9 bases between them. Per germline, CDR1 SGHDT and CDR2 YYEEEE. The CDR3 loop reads CASSFSTISNQPQHF. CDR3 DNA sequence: TGTGCCAGCAGCTTCAGCACAATTAGCAATCAGCCCCAGCATTTT.

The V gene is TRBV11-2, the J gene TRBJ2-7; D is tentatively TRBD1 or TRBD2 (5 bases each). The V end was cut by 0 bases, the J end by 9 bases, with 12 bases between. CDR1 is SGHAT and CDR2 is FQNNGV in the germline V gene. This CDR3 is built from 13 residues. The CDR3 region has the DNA TGTGCCAGCAGCTTAGATTTGGGGGACGGGCAGTACTTC. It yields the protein CASSLDLGDGQYF.

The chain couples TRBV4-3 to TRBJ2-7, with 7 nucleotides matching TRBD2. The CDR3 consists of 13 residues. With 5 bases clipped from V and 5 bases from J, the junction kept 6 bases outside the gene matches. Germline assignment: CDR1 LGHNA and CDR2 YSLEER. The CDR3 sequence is CASSLIAGHEQYF. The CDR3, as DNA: TGCGCCAGCAGCTTAATAGCGGGCCACGAGCAGTACTTC.

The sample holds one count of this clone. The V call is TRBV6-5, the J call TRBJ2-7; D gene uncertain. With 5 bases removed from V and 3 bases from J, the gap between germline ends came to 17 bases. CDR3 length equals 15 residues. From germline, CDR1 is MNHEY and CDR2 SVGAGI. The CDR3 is CASSRPLGVVYEQYF. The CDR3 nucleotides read TGTGCCAGCAGTAGACCCCTTGGGGTGGTCTACGAGCAGTACTTC.

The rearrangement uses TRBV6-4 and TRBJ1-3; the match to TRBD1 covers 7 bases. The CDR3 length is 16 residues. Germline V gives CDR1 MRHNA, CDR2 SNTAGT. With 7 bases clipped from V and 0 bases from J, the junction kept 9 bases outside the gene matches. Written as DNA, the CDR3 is TGTGCCAGCACTCCGGACAGGAGCTACTCTGGAAACACCATATATTTT. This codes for CASTPDRSYSGNTIYF.

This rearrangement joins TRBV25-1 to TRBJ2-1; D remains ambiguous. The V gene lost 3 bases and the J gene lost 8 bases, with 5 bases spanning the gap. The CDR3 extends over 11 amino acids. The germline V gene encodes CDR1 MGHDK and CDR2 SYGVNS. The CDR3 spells CASSDFDEQFF. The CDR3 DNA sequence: TGTGCCAGCAGTGATTTCGATGAGCAGTTCTTC.

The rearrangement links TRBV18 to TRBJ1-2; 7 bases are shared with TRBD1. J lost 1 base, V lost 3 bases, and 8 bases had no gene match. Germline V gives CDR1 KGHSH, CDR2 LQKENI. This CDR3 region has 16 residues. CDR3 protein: CASSPRTGLLNYGYTF. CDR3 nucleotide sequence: TGTGCCAGCTCACCTCGGACAGGCCTACTTAACTATGGCTACACCTTC.

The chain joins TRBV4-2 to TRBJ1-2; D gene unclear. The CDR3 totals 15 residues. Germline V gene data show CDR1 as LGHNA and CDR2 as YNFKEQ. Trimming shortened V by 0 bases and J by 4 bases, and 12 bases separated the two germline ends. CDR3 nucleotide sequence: TGTGCCAGCAGCCAAGAGACCGGAGCGATCTATGGCTACACCTTC. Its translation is CASSQETGAIYGYTF.

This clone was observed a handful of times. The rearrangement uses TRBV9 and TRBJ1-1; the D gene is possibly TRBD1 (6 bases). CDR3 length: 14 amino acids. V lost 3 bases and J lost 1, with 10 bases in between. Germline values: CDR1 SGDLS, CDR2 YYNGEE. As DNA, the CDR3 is TGTGCCAGCAGCGATGGGGGCTCGAACACTGAAGCTTTCTTT. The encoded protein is CASSDGGSNTEAFF.

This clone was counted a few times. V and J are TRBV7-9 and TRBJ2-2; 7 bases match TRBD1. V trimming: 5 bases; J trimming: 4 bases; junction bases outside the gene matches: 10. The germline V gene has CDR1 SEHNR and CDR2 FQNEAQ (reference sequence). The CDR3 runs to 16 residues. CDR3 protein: CASSPGQAEVTGELFF. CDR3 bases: TGTGCCAGCAGCCCCGGACAGGCAGAAGTCACCGGGGAGCTGTTTTTT.

The DNA of the CDR3 is TGCGCCAGCAGCTCGGAACAGGGTACCCAAGAGACCCAGTACTTC. Protein: CASSSEQGTQETQYF. The V call is TRBV5-1, the J call TRBJ2-5, with D possibly matching TRBD1 (6 bases). CDR3 length: 15 residues. In germline, CDR1 is SGHRS, CDR2 YFSETQ. Trimming left V 3 bases short and J 1 base short, with 13 bases between.

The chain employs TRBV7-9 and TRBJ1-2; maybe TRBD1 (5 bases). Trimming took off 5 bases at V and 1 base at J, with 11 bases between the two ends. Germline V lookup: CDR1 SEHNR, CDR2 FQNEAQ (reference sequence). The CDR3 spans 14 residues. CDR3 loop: CASSRRDVNYGYTF. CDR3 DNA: TGTGCCAGCAGCCGCAGGGACGTTAACTATGGCTACACCTTC.

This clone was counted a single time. Here the CDR3 DNA reads TGCGCCAGCAGCTTGGGACTAGCGGGACAAGCCTACGAGCAGTACTTC. As protein: CASSLGLAGQAYEQYF. The J gene is TRBJ2-7, the V gene TRBV5-1; 11 positions match TRBD2. This CDR3 is 16 amino acids long. The germline V gene encodes CDR1 SGHRS and CDR2 YFSETQ. The junction had 4 bases not matched to a gene; V was cut back by 0 bases and J by 2 bases. Together with reference TRBV5-1 and TRBJ2-7, the CDR3 gives the full variable domain: KAGVTQTPRYLIKTRGQQVTLSCSPISGHRSVSWYQQTPGQGLQFLFEYFSETQRNKGNFPGRFSGRQFSNSRSEMNVSTLELGDSALYLCASSLGLAGQAYEQYFGPGTRLTVT.

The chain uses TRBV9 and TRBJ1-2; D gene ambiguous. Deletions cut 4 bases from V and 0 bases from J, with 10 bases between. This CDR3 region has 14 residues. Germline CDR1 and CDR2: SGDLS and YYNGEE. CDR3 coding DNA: TGTGCCAGCAGCCCAGGACGGGCTAACTATGGCTACACCTTC. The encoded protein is CASSPGRANYGYTF.

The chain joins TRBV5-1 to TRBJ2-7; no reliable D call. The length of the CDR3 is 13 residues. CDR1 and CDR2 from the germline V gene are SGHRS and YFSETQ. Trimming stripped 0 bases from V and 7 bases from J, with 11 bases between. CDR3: CASSLDPDGEQYF. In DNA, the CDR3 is TGCGCCAGCAGCTTGGACCCAGACGGGGAGCAGTACTTC.

CDR3 DNA sequence: TGTGCCAGCAGCTGGCCCGGAGGAGAGACCCAGTACTTC. Translation gives CASSWPGGETQYF. The chain joins TRBV7-9 to TRBJ2-5; possibly TRBD2 for D (5 bases). The CDR3 sequence is 13 residues long. Looked up from germline, CDR1 is SEHNR and CDR2 is FQNEAQ (reference sequence). Deletions cut 4 bases from V and 4 bases from J, with 10 bases between.

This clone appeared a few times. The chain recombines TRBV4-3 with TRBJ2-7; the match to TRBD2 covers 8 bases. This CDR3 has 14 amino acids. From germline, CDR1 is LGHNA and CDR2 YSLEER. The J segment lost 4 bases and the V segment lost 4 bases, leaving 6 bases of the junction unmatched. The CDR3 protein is CASSPTSGWYEQYF. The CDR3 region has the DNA TGCGCCAGCAGCCCCACTAGCGGATGGTACGAGCAGTACTTC.

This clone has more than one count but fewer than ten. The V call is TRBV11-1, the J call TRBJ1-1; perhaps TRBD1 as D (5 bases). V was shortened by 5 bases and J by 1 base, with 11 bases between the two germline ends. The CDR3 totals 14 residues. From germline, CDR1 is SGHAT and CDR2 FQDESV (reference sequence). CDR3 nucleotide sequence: TGTGCCAGCAGCCGGACAAGGGCGAACACTGAAGCTTTCTTT. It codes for CASSRTRANTEAFF.

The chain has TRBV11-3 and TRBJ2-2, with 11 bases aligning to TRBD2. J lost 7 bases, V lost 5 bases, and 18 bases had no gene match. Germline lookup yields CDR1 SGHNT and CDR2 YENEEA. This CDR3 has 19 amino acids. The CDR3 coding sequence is TGTGCCAGCAGCGAAGATAGGATACTACTAGCGGGAGTGAACGGGGAGCTGTTTTTT. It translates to CASSEDRILLAGVNGELFF.

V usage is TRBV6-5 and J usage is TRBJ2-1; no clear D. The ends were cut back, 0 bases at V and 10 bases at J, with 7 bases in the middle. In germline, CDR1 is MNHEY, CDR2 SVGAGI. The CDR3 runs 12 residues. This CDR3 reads CASSYSGEEQFF. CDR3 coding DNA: TGTGCCAGCAGTTACTCAGGCGAGGAGCAGTTCTTC.